Listed below are T cell receptor beta chains from one sample, sequenced in a study of graft-versus-host responses after intestinal transplantation. Only in-frame clones appear in the TCRdb table, and some are missing; sequencing was by immunoSEQ multiplex PCR. The sample shows 60,000 to 75,000 clones, around 86% of them seen only once. Here the sequenced sample was ileum tissue, taken more than 350 days after transplant. Receptor source: a human patient who received an intestinal transplant, so some T cells may come from the graft donor. Each CDR3 is given with its conserved first and last residue. The D gene is left open where the match is weak. Clone size, where shown, is once, few, many, or a class for clones that have expanded.

j_call clone_size v_call d_call cdr3_nt cdr3_aa
TRBJ1-1 - TRBV7-9 TRBD1 TGTGCCAGCAGCTTAGTCGGATCTACAGGGGGGAACACTGAAGCTTTCTTT CASSLVGSTGGNTEAFF
TRBJ2-7 - TRBV27 TRBD1 TGTGCCAGCAGTCGGACAGGGCTGTCCCTCGCCGAGCAGTACTTC CASSRTGLSLAEQYF
TRBJ1-1 - TRBV28 - TGTGCCAGCAGTCCTCGACAGTGGAACACTGAAGCTTTCTTT CASSPRQWNTEAFF
TRBJ2-7 - TRBV5-5 TRBD2 TGTGCCAGCAGCTTGAGGGACTACCCTAGTACTTTTGTCTACGAGCAGTACTTC CASSLRDYPSTFVYEQYF
TRBJ1-6 - TRBV11-2 - TGTGCCAGCAGCGCCCAAACGATCCCACCCCTCCACTTT CASSAQTIPPLHF
TRBJ1-5 - TRBV6-6 - TGTGCCAGCAGTTGGGGCAGGGCCCAGCCCCAGCATTTT CASSWGRAQPQHF
TRBJ2-5 - TRBV9 TRBD2 TGTGCCAGCAGCGCTGGGACTAGCGGATTACAAGAGACCCAGTACTTC CASSAGTSGLQETQYF
TRBJ1-2 - TRBV6-1 - TGTGCCAGACGGTGGTGGGCCCCGGGGGGCTACACCTTC CARRWWAPGGYTF
TRBJ2-3 - TRBV6-5 TRBD2 TGTGCCAGCAGTTACTCGGGAGGGCGAGAAGATACGCAGTATTTT CASSYSGGREDTQYF
TRBJ1-5 - TRBV28 TRBD1 TGTGCCAGCAGTTTATTTGGGACAGGGGGAAGCAATCAGCCCCAGCATTTT CASSLFGTGGSNQPQHF
TRBJ1-4 - TRBV23-1 TRBD1 TGCGCCAGCAGTCATTCGGACCAAGACAGGGGAAAGAGCGCTAATGAAAAACTGTTTTTT CASSHSDQDRGKSANEKLFF
TRBJ2-7 - TRBV5-1 TRBD1 TGCGCCAGCAGCTTGGCAGGGGGTCCTGCGTACGAGCAGTACTTC CASSLAGGPAYEQYF
TRBJ1-3 once TRBV6-1 - TGTGCCAGCAGTGAGTCCTCGGCCTCTGGAAACACCATATATTTT CASSESSASGNTIYF
TRBJ1-3 - TRBV9 - TGTGCCAGCAGCGAGCTGACAGTTGGAAACACCATATATTTT CASSELTVGNTIYF
TRBJ2-2 - TRBV4-1 - TGCGCCAGCAGCCAAGTTAGGGGTCGTGGCACCGGGGAGCTGTTTTTT CASSQVRGRGTGELFF
TRBJ2-3 - TRBV9 - TGTGCCAGCAGCGTAGGTAGCACAGATACGCAGTATTTT CASSVGSTDTQYF
TRBJ2-5 - TRBV14 - TGTGCCAGCAGCCAAGGGGTTCACGCGGCGGGTGAGACCCAGTACTTC CASSQGVHAAGETQYF
TRBJ1-3 - TRBV11-3 - TGTGCCAGCAGCTCCGGGACCAACTCTGGAAACACCATATATTTT CASSSGTNSGNTIYF